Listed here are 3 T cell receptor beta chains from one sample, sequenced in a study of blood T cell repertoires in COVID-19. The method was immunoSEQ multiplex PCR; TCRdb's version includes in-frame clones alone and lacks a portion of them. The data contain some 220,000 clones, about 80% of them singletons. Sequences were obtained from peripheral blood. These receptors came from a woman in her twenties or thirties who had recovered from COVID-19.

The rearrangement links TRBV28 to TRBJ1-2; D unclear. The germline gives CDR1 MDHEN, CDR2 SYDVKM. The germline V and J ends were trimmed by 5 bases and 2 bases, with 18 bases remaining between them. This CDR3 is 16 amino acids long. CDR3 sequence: CASSPIPPGMNYGYTF. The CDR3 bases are TGTGCCAGCAGTCCAATACCCCCGGGGATGAACTATGGCTACACCTTC.

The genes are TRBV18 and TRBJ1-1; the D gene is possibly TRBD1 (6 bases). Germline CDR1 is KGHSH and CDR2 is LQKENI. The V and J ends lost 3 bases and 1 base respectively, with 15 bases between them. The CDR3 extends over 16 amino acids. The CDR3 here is CASSPMAGTKNTEAFF. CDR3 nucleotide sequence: TGTGCCAGCTCACCGATGGCCGGGACAAAGAACACTGAAGCTTTCTTT.

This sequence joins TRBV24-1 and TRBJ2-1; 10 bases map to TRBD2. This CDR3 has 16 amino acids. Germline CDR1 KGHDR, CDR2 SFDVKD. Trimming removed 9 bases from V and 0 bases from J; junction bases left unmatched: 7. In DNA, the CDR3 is TGTGCCACCGTCCCACCTAGCGGGAGCTCCTACAATGAGCAGTTCTTC. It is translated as CATVPPSGSSYNEQFF.